This record covers a single T cell receptor beta chain. Given the absence of the conserved phenylalanine or tryptophan at the CDR3 end, a read error is likely. The CDR3 is 11 residues long. Germline CDR1 reads MDHEN; CDR2 reads SYDVKM. V gave up 3 bases and J gave up 8 bases, with 8 bases separating them. These data are taken from a study of blood T cell repertoires in COVID-19. Background on the study: Whether acute or convalescent, the COVID-19 samples came from the United States, Italy and Spain.

Sequencing was performed with immunoSEQ multiplex PCR; in TCRdb, only in-frame clones are kept and a portion is missing. Found here are 300,000 or so clones, around 86% of them singletons; the top ten hold 1%. This chain connects TRBV28 to TRBJ2-7; D possibly corresponds to TRBD1 (5 bases). The sample consisted of peripheral blood. This receptor was identified in a man in his forties or fifties with active or convalescent COVID-19. The CDR3: CASSFQGQQYH. The DNA for the CDR3 is TGTGCCAGCAGTTTCCAGGGCCAGCAGTACCAC.